Each of the 6 T cell receptor beta chains below was sequenced from the same sample in a study of T cell responses to AZD1222 COVID-19 vaccine. TCRdb's copy holds only in-frame clones and misses some; the assay was immunoSEQ multiplex PCR. Of 120,000 or so clones detected, around nine tenths appear once; the ten largest clones hold about 7%. The sequenced sample was peripheral blood, obtained on day 0 of AZD1222 vaccination. The receptor set was obtained from an adult in good health.

The chain recombines TRBV9 with TRBJ2-7; D is undetermined. V lost 2 bases, J lost 0 bases, and 6 bases lay in between. The germline V gene has CDR1 SGDLS and CDR2 YYNGEE. This CDR3 contains 13 residues. The CDR3 protein is CASSVASSYEQYF. The CDR3 nucleotides are TGTGCCAGCAGCGTGGCGAGCTCCTACGAGCAGTACTTC.

The rearrangement joins TRBV6-5 to TRBJ2-7; maybe TRBD2 (5 bases). CDR1 MNHEY and CDR2 SVGAGI come from the germline V gene. The CDR3 runs 13 residues. V gave up 2 bases and J gave up 6 bases, with 11 bases separating them. The CDR3 DNA is TGTGCCAGCAGTTACAGGAGGTCGGGCGAGCAGTACTTC. Amino acids: CASSYRRSGEQYF.

This sequence joins TRBV27 and TRBJ1-5; TRBD1 is a possible D gene (5 bases). Trimming removed 1 base from V and 1 base from J, with 5 bases in between. Germline CDR1 and CDR2: MNHEY and SMNVEV (reference sequence). CDR3 length equals 14 residues. CDR3 sequence: CASSLWDSNQPQHF. CDR3 DNA sequence: TGTGCCAGCAGTTTATGGGACAGCAATCAGCCCCAGCATTTT.

J is TRBJ2-7 and V is TRBV7-2, with TRBD2 identical over 9 bases. Germline lookup yields CDR1 SGHTA and CDR2 FQGNSA. This CDR3 comprises 17 residues. Losses at the gene ends were 2 bases for V and 2 bases for J; bases not matched to a gene: 10. CDR3 region: CASSLNILGLAPYEQYF. In DNA, the CDR3 is TGTGCCAGCAGCTTAAATATTTTGGGACTAGCCCCCTACGAGCAGTACTTC.

The chain carries TRBV12-3 or TRBV12-4 and TRBJ1-1; D not certain. Trimming removed 11 bases from V and 3 bases from J, with 16 bases in between. The CDR3 is made up of 13 amino acids. CDR3 region: CASLKADHTEAFF. For the CDR3, the DNA is TGTGCCTCCCTTAAGGCTGACCACACTGAAGCTTTCTTT.

The chain employs TRBV28 and TRBJ2-5; 8 bases line up with TRBD1. Trimming at V came to 5 bases and at J to 4 bases, leaving 9 bases not matched to a gene. The CDR3 covers 15 residues. The germline V gene encodes CDR1 MDHEN and CDR2 SYDVKM. The CDR3 coding sequence is TGTGCCAGCAGTGCAGACAGGGGCCAGGGAGAGACCCAGTACTTC. This sequence encodes CASSADRGQGETQYF.